The source of this T cell receptor (beta chain) is a study of cytomegalovirus exposure and HLA in healthy donors. Here immunoSEQ multiplex PCR was the method, and the copy in TCRdb shows in-frame clones only, minus some. The repertoire holds under 200,000 clones, 75% to 95% seen once, with about 3% in the top ten. V shed 5 bases and J 5 bases; nucleotides not matched to a gene: 7. The CDR3 spans 14 residues. Per the germline V gene, CDR1 is PRHDT and CDR2 is FYEKMQ (reference sequence). Points on this clone: As yet, its antigen is unknown.

Study findings and constraints: Among TCR beta chains, those listed as cytomegalovirus-associated numbered some 160.

The TCR sequence derives from a woman between 18 and 29 years old in good health and CMV-seropositive. The chain carries TRBV13 and TRBJ1-2; 8 bases are shared with TRBD1. The material sequenced was PBMCs. The CDR3 protein is CASSQTGAPYGYTF. For the CDR3, the DNA is TGTGCCAGCAGCCAGACAGGGGCCCCTTATGGCTACACCTTC.